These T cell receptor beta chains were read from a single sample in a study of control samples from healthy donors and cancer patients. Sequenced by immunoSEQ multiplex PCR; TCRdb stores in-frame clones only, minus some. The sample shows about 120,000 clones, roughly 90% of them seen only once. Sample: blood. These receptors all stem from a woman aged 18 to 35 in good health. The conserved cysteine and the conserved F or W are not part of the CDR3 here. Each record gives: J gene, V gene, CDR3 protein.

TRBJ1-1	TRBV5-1	ASSFGRGNTEAF
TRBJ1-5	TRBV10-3	AISGQGGVQPQH
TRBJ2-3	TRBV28	ASSPTALAKTQY
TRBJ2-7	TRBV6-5	ASRRSTASYEQY
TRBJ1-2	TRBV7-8	ASSLARESRSRF
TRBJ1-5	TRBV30	AWSVGTGPQH
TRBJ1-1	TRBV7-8	ASSLPLAWGVNTEAF
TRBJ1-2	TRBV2	ASREDRSQPGYT
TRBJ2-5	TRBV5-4	ASSPDPSGRETQY
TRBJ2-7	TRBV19	ASSIGRGYEQY
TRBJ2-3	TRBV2	ASSDLDGLSTDTQY
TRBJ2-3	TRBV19	ASGTGRTDTQY
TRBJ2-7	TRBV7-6	ASSGAPLGGLWGTYEQY
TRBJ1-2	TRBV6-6	ASPGGRDGYT
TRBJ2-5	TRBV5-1	ASSLVGGEETQY
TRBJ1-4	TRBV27	ASRPWGEATNEKLF
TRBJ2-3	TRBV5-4	ASSLAGVLPTDTQY
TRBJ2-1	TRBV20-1	SACGVSGTSYNEQF
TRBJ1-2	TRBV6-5	ASSSPGQGPNYGYT
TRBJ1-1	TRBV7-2	ASSLVVRGRSGTEAF
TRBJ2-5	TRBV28	ASSLKQGFEETQY
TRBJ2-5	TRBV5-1	ASSGEETQY
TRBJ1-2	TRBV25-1	ASSRSPSDYGYT
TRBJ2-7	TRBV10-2	ASSAIQGRRNEQY
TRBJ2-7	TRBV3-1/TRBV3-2	ASSQDHPTSTFGYEQY
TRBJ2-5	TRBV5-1	ASSLAVGSQETQY
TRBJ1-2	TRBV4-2	ASSHIRDTPEGYT
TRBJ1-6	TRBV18	ASSQGQSSYNSPLH
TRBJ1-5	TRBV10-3	AITDSFNQPQH
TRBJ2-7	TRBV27	ASSLLFGGWEQY
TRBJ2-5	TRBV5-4	ASSLAGVGETQY
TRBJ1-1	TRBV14	ASSQVNSLGNTEAF
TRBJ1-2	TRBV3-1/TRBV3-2	ASSPRTGDGYT
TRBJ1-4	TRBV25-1	ASSEWVEGVNEKLF
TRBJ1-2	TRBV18	ASSPGSGDLFYGYT
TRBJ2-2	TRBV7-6	ASSLAVHGRSNTGELF
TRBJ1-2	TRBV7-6	ASSLRAGDYGYT
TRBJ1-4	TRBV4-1	ASSQDRKPLHPATNEKLF
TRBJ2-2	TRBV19	ASSHPGIRAGELF
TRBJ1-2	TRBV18	ASSPWASDYGYT
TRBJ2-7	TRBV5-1	ASSLQGALDEQY
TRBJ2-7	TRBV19	ASSKPGRYEQY
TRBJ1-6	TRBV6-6	ASRRTPGGAAPLH
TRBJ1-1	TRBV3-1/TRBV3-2	ASSQDGGRVR
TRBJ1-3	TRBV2	ASSAQGPSGNTIY
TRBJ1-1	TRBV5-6	ASSLAGDRDTEAF
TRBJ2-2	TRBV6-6	ASSYPTLQGPGELF
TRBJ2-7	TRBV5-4	ASSGGGRSSYEQY
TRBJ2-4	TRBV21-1	ASSKGGQGLAKNIQY
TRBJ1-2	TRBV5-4	ASSQGQVYGYT
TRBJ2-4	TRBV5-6	ASSLAPLKNIQY
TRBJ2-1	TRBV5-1	ASSSQPEGGYNEQF
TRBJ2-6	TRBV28	ASSAGQGKSSGANVLT
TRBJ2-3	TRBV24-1	ATSAGRGQGISTDTQY
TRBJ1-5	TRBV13	ASSLRRQTTGPDNQPQH
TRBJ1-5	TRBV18	ASSPTGRGNQPQH
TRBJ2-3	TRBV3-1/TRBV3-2	ASSHGGSTDTQY
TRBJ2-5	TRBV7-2	ASSYDRGQETQY
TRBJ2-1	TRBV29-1	SVERGLAGRSEQF
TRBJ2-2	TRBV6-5	ASKSGYSTGELF